Following are 16 T cell receptor beta chains from one sample sequenced in a study of blood T cell repertoires in COVID-19. Sequencing used immunoSEQ multiplex PCR; TCRdb keeps in-frame clones, though not all of them. The table shows about 63,000 clones, with approximately 80% occurring only once. The sample taken for sequencing was peripheral blood. The receptors were sampled from a woman older than 75 with acute or convalescent COVID-19.

The chain has TRBV5-4 and TRBJ2-7; 14 bases are a match to TRBD2. The CDR3 has 15 residues. Looked up from germline, CDR1 is SGHNT and CDR2 is YYREEE (reference sequence). Germline trimming cut 5 bases from V and 9 bases from J; bases unmatched to any gene: 10. Written as DNA, the CDR3 is TGTGCCAGCAGTCTGGGGGGACTAGCGGGAGCGGGGCAGTACTTC. It yields the protein CASSLGGLAGAGQYF.

The V and J genes are TRBV27 and TRBJ2-7; 8 positions match TRBD1. V was clipped by 5 bases and J by 1 base; unmatched bases: 13. The CDR3 runs to 17 residues. Per the germline V gene, CDR1 is MNHEY and CDR2 is SMNVEV (reference sequence). The CDR3 nucleotides are TGTGCCAGCAGTCCCTCCCCGACAGGGGCGTTTTCCTACGAGCAGTACTTC. Its protein product is CASSPSPTGAFSYEQYF.

This clone turned up a few times. This CDR3 is also generated by other DNA sequences in the sample. This rearrangement joins TRBV7-9 to TRBJ2-5; possible D gene TRBD1, 5 bases. With 0 bases removed from V and 0 bases from J, the gap between germline ends came to 5 bases. Germline loops: CDR1 SEHNR, CDR2 FQNEAQ (reference sequence). This CDR3 region has 14 residues. CDR3 nucleotides: TGTGCCAGCAGCTTAGCCAGGGACCAAGAGACCCAGTACTTC. Translating it yields CASSLARDQETQYF.

The chain links TRBV28 to TRBJ2-2, with 13 nucleotides matching TRBD2. The CDR3 runs 17 residues. V was pared by 6 bases and J by 2 bases, with 6 bases of the junction left unmatched. Germline V gene lookup returns CDR1 MDHEN and CDR2 SYDVKM. The CDR3 sequence is CASSSTSGRPNTGELFF. In DNA, the CDR3 is TGTGCCAGCAGCTCGACTAGCGGGAGGCCAAACACCGGGGAGCTGTTTTTT. Full variable domain (rest looked up from reference TRBV28 and TRBJ2-2): DVKVTQSSRYLVKRTGEKVFLECVQDMDHENMFWYRQDPGLGLRLIYFSYDVKMKEKGDIPEGYSVSREKKERFSLILESASTNQTSMYLCASSSTSGRPNTGELFFGEGSRLTVL.

The rearrangement joins TRBV5-8 to TRBJ1-1, with D perhaps matching TRBD1 (6 bases). V lost 4 bases and J 6 bases, leaving 16 bases between the germline ends. Germline lookup yields CDR1 SGHTS and CDR2 YDEGEE. CDR3 length: 14 residues. DNA of the CDR3: TGTGCCAGCAGCGTGGAGGGGGTGAGGCCTGAAGCTTTCTTT. Translated: CASSVEGVRPEAFF.

The chain couples TRBV7-9 to TRBJ1-1; D may be TRBD1 (6 bases). Germline-derived CDR1 and CDR2 are SEHNR and FQNEAQ (reference sequence). CDR3 length equals 14 residues. V was clipped by 4 bases and J by 1 base, with 10 bases between them. The DNA of the CDR3 is TGTGCCAGCAGCTCAGGGACACGGAACACTGAAGCTTTCTTT. Its protein is CASSSGTRNTEAFF.

The V call is TRBV2, the J call TRBJ1-2, with a tentative D call TRBD1 (6 bases). V was cut by 5 bases and J by 4 bases, with 14 bases left in between. This CDR3 has 14 amino acids. Germline loops: CDR1 SNHLY, CDR2 FYNNEI. The chain's CDR3 is CASSKDSSSYGYTF. The CDR3 region has the DNA TGTGCCAGCAGTAAGGACAGCAGCTCCTATGGCTACACCTTC. The whole variable domain, remainder taken from reference TRBV2 and TRBJ1-2, is EPEVTQTPSHQVTQMGQEVILRCVPISNHLYFYWYRQILGQKVEFLVSFYNNEISEKSEIFDDQFSVERPDGSNFTLKIRSTKLEDSAMYFCASSKDSSSYGYTFGSGTRLTVV.

CDR3 DNA sequence: TGCGCCAGCAGGCCGGGACTAGCGGGAGGGCTGAGGGTATATGAGCAGTTCTTC. Encoded protein: CASRPGLAGGLRVYEQFF. The chain carries TRBV4-1 and TRBJ2-1; 16 bases are a match to TRBD2. Germline CDR1 MGHRA, CDR2 YSYEKL. V was clipped by 6 bases and J by 8 bases; unmatched bases: 13. This CDR3 has 18 amino acids.

This clone was found many times. The chain employs TRBV28 and TRBJ2-3, with 10 bases identical to TRBD2. Germline V gene data show CDR1 as MDHEN and CDR2 as SYDVKM. V was pared by 3 bases and J by 3 bases, with 3 bases of the junction left unmatched. This CDR3 comprises 15 residues. CDR3 region: CASSFSSGSTDTQYF. The CDR3 coding sequence is TGTGCCAGCAGTTTCTCTAGCGGGAGTACAGATACGCAGTATTTT.

The chain uses TRBV5-1 and TRBJ2-1; 13 bases match TRBD2. The germline V gene encodes CDR1 SGHRS and CDR2 YFSETQ. Trimming took 6 bases from V and 6 from J; bases not matched to a gene: 3. This CDR3 spans 14 amino acids. CDR3 in amino acids: CASTGLAGSNEQFF. Here the CDR3 DNA reads TGCGCCAGCACGGGACTAGCGGGATCCAATGAGCAGTTCTTC.

In this sample, this clone turned up a few times. The chain couples TRBV19 to TRBJ2-7; 9 bases are a match to TRBD1. CDR1 is LNHDA and CDR2 is SQIVND in the germline V gene (reference sequence). This CDR3 has 15 residues. J was trimmed by 3 bases and V by 6 bases; bases with no gene match: 9. CDR3 loop: CASSLTGTGNYEQYF. CDR3 sequence (DNA): TGTGCCAGTAGCCTTACCGGGACAGGGAACTACGAGCAGTACTTC. The full variable domain, completed using reference TRBV19 and TRBJ2-7, is DGGITQSPKYLFRKEGQNVTLSCEQNLNHDAMYWYRQDPGQGLRLIYYSQIVNDFQKGDIAEGYSVSREKKESFPLTVTSAQKNPTAFYLCASSLTGTGNYEQYFGPGTRLTVT.

The chain joins TRBV3-1 (or the pseudogene TRBV3-2) to TRBJ1-1, with a weak D call TRBD1 (5 bases). V lost 4 bases, J lost 4 bases, and 16 bases lay in between. Germline values: CDR1 LGHDT, CDR2 YNNKEL (reference sequence). The CDR3 spans 15 residues. In DNA form, the CDR3 reads TGTGCCAGCAGCCCCCTCCAGGGTAGGGTCACTGAAGCTTTCTTT. It specifies CASSPLQGRVTEAFF.

This clone was detected a few times. The chain employs TRBV20-1 and TRBJ2-5, with D possibly matching TRBD1 (5 bases). Germline V gives CDR1 DFQATT, CDR2 SNEGSKA (reference sequence). The CDR3 runs to 11 residues. Trimming took 6 bases from V and 1 from J, leaving 6 bases between them. CDR3 DNA: TGCAGTGCAGGGGCCCAAGAGACCCAGTACTTC. Its translation is CSAGAQETQYF.

The chain joins TRBV7-2 to TRBJ1-6, with D tentatively TRBD1 (5 bases). With 5 bases removed from V and 5 bases from J, the gap between germline ends came to 13 bases. This CDR3 comprises 15 residues. Germline assignment: CDR1 SGHTA and CDR2 FQGNSA. CDR3 loop: CASSPDRINNSPLHF. The CDR3, as DNA: TGTGCCAGCAGCCCTGACAGAATAAATAATTCACCCCTCCACTTT. The full variable domain, its missing parts supplied by reference TRBV7-2 and TRBJ1-6, is GAGVSQSPSNKVTEKGKDVELRCDPISGHTALYWYRQSLGQGLEFLIYFQGNSAPDKSGLPSDRFSAERTGGSVSTLTIQRTQQEDSAVYLCASSPDRINNSPLHFGNGTRLTVT.

The V gene is TRBV18, the J gene TRBJ2-5; 8 bases align to TRBD1. The CDR3 has 15 amino acids. Germline CDR1 and CDR2: KGHSH and LQKENI. V lost 3 bases, J lost 4 bases, and 7 bases stayed unmatched. Written as DNA, the CDR3 is TGTGCCAGCTCACCGCTGCAGGGGGCTGGAGAGACCCAGTACTTC. Translation gives CASSPLQGAGETQYF.

The gene calls are TRBV4-3 and TRBJ2-7; a possible D gene is TRBD1 (6 bases). The V gene lost 3 bases and the J gene lost 5 bases, with 14 bases spanning the gap. Germline CDR1 reads LGHNA; CDR2 reads YSLEER. The CDR3 runs to 14 residues. Written as DNA, the CDR3 is TGCGCCAGCAGCCACCTAACAGGGATCGACGAGCAGTACTTC. Protein sequence: CASSHLTGIDEQYF.